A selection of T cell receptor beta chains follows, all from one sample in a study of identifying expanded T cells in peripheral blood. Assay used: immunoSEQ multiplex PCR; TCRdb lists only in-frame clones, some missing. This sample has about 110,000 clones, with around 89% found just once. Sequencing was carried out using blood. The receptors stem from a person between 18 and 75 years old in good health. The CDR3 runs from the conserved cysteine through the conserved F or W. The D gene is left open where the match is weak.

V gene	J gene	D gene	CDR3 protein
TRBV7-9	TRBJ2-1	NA	CASSLEDRYNEQFF
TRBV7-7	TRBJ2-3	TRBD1	CASSPGQGTDTQYF
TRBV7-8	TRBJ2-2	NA	CASSPRPWLTGELFF
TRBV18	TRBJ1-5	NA	CASSLESNQPQHF
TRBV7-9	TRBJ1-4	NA	CASRSRGKDEKLFF
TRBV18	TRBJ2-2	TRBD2	CASSPSSGGPNTGELFF
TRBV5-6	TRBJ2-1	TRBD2	CASSLLAGGGSYNEQFF
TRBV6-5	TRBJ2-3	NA	CASSLWDTDTQYF
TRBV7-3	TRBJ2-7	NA	CASRCPYEQYF
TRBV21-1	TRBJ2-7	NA	CASSNTHKLTSGSYEQYF
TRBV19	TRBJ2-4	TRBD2	CASTMGGSKNIQYF
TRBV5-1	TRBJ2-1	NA	CASTLLPGEVGNEQFF
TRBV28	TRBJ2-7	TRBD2	CASSFQGLAQSSYEQYF
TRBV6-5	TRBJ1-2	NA	CASSLPGSGGYTF
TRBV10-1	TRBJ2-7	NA	CASSESEGFSYEQYF
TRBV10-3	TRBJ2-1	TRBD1	CAIRESTGVNEQFF
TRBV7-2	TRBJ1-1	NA	CASSYRGLNTEAFF
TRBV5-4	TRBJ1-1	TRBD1	CASSYTGGVTEAFF
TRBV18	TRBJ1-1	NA	CASLEGRQRTEAFF